This T cell receptor beta chain appears in the sequencing data of a study of blood T cells in healthy people across ages. General study findings and limits: Unknown donor CMV status possibly confounded expanded clonotype changes.

A remark on this clonotype: The antigen is not known.

A second PCR, run for roughly 7 to 12 cycles, used a sample-barcoded 5' primer plus a J-beta primer mix. TCRdb processed the 5' RACE reads anew with MiXCR; each CDR3 protein has one entry. The repertoire has around 940,000 distinct CDR3 sequences, 45% to 60% of them found once; the top ten carry 20% to 25%. The TCR was taken from a woman between 55 and 75 years old in good health. Sequenced: blood.

The CDR3 nucleotides read TGCAGTGCTAGAGATCCCCTCTGGGGGGTCCACGAGCAGTACTTC. Translation gives CSARDPLWGVHEQYF. The rearrangement uses TRBV20-1 and TRBJ2-4, with a weak D call TRBD2 (6 bases). The J call is uncertain, as TRBJ2-7 better fits the DNA end. The CDR3 covers 15 residues. The germline V gene has CDR1 DFQATT and CDR2 SNEGSKA (reference sequence).